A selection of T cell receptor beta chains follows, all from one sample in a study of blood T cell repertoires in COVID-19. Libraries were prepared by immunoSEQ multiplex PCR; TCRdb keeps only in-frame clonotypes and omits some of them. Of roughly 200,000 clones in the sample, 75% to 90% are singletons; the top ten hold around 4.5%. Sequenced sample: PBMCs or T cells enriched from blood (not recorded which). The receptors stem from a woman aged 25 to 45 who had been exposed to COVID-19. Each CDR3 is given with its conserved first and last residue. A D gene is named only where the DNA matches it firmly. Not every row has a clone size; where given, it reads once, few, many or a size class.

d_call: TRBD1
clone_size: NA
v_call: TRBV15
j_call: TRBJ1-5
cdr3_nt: TGTGCCACCAGCAGGGGGACAGGGGGCATGGGGCAGCCCCAGCATTTT
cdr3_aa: CATSRGTGGMGQPQHF

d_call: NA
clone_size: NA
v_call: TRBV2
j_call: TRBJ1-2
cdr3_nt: TGTGCCAGCAGCCCCCGGGGGGTCGACTATGGCTACACCTTC
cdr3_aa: CASSPRGVDYGYTF

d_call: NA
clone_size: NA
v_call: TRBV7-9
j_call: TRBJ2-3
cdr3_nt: TGTGCCAGTTATCAGGCGGGGTCACTAGATACGCAGTATTTT
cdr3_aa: CASYQAGSLDTQYF

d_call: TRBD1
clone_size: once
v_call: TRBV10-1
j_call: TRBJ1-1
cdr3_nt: TGCGCCAGCAGTGAGAAGGACAGGGGTTTATTTGTTGAAGCTTTCTTT
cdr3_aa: CASSEKDRGLFVEAFF

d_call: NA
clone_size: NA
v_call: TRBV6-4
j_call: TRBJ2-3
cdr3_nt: TGTGCCAGCAGTGACAGCCTCACAGATACGCAGTATTTT
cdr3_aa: CASSDSLTDTQYF

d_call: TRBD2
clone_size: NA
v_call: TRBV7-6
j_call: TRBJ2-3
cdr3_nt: TGTGCCAGCAGCTCGAGCGGTAGCGGGGGCTGGGATACGCAGTATTTT
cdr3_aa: CASSSSGSGGWDTQYF

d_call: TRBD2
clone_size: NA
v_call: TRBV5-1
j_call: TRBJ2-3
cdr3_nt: TGCGCCAGCAGCTCTACTAGCGGGGGGGCCGGGAACACAGATACGCAGTATTTT
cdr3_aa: CASSSTSGGAGNTDTQYF

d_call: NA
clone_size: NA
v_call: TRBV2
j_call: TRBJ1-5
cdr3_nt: TGTGCCAGCAGTGAAATGCCCACAGGGCTAAGTCGGCAGCCCCAGCATTTT
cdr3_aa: CASSEMPTGLSRQPQHF

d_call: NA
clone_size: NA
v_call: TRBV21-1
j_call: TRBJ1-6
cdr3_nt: TGTGCCAGCAGCAAAGAAAGCACAGGGAGGAGACAGGGTCTATATCGTACCCTCCACTTT
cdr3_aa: CASSKESTGRRQGLYRTLHF

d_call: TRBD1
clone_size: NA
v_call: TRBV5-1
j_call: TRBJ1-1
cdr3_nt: TGCGCCAGCAGGGGGACAGGGGACGGCACTGAAGCTTTCTTT
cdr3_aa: CASRGTGDGTEAFF

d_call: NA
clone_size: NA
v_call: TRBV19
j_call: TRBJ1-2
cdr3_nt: TGTGCCAGTACCGAAGAGGGATATGGCTACACCTTC
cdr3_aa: CASTEEGYGYTF

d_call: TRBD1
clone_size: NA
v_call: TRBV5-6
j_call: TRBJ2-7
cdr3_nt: TGTGCCAGCAGCTTGGTGGGACAGGGGGACCACGAGCAGTACTTC
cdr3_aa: CASSLVGQGDHEQYF

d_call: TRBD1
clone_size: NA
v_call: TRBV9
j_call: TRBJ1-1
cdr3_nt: TGTGCCAGCAGCGTGACAGGGGAGTTCACTGAAGCTTTCTTT
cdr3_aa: CASSVTGEFTEAFF

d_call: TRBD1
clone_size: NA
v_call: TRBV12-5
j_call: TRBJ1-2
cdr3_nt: TGTGCTAGTGGTTTGGACCCCTCGACAGGGGGTCATGGCTACACCTTC
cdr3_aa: CASGLDPSTGGHGYTF

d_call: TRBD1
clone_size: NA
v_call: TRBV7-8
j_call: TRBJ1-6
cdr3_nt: TGTGCCAGCAGCTTAGTGGAGACAGGGTCACCCCTCCACTTT
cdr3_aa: CASSLVETGSPLHF

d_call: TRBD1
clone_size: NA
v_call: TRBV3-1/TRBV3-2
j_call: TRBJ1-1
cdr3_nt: TGTGCCAGCAGCAAGGGGGCGAGGAAGTCCGGACAGGGGAACACTGAAGCTTTCTTT
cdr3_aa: CASSKGARKSGQGNTEAFF

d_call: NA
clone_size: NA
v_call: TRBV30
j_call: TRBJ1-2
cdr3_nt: TGTGCCTGGAGAGTAACAGGGAGTAGGAATGGCTACACCTTC
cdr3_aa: CAWRVTGSRNGYTF

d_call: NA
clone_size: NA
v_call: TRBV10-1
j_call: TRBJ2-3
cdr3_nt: TGCGCCAGCAGTGAGTCGGTTCAGGGTACGCAGTATTTT
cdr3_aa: CASSESVQGTQYF

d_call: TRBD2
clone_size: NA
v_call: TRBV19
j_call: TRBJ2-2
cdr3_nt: TGTGCCACCACGACTAGCGCTTTTACCGGGGAGCTGTTTTTT
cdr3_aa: CATTTSAFTGELFF

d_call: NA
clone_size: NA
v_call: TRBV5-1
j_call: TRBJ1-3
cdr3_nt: TGCGCCAGCAGCTTGGATACAGGGCGGGGAAACACCATATATTTT
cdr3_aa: CASSLDTGRGNTIYF

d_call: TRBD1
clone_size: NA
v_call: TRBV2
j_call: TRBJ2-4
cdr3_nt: TGTGCCAGCAGCGATTTGGGGACAGCTAAAAACATTCAGTACTTC
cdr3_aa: CASSDLGTAKNIQYF

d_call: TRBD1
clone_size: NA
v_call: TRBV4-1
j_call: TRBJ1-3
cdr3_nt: TGCGCCAGCAGCTTCGGACAGGGGGAAGGTGGAAACACCATATATTTT
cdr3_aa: CASSFGQGEGGNTIYF

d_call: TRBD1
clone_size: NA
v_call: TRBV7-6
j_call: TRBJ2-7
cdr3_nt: TGTGCCAGCAGCGTAACAGGGGACCACGAGCAGTACTTC
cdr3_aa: CASSVTGDHEQYF

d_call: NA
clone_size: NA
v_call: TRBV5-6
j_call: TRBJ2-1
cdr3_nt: TGTGCCAGCAGCAGGGACTTCGAAAGCTCCTACAATGAGCAGTTCTTC
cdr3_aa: CASSRDFESSYNEQFF

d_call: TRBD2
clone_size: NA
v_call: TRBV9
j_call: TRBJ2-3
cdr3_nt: TGTGCCAGCAGCGCTGACCCACCGGGGGGGCCGACAGATACGCAGTATTTT
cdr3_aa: CASSADPPGGPTDTQYF

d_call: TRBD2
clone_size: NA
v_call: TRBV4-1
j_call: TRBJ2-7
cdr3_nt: TGCGCCAGCCGCAGGGCGGGGGACTACGAGCAGTACTTC
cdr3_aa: CASRRAGDYEQYF

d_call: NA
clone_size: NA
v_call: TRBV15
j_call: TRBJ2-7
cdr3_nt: TGTGCCACCAGCAGACCCCCCGGGGGGCGCACAGGGGGCTACGAGCAGTACTTC
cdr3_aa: CATSRPPGGRTGGYEQYF

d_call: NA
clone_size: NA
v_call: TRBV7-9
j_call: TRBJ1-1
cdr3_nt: TGTGCCAGCAGCTTACTGGGGGCAGCAGGCACTGAAGCTTTCTTT
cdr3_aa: CASSLLGAAGTEAFF

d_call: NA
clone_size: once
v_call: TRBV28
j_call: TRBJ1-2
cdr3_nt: TGTGCCAGCAGCCCCGTGGCCGTCTATGGCTACACCTTC
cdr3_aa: CASSPVAVYGYTF

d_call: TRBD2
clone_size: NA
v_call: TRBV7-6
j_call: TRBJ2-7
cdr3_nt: TGTGCCAGCAGCTTAGGCGGGGGCTCCTACGAGCAGTACTTC
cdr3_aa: CASSLGGGSYEQYF

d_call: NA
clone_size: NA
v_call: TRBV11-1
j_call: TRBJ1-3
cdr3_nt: TGTGCCAGCAGCCGAGGACGGCGCGGGTCTGGAAACACCATATATTTT
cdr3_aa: CASSRGRRGSGNTIYF

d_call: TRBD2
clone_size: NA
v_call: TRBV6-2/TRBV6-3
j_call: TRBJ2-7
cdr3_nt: TGTGCCAGCAGTTACGCACCACAATGGACTAGCGGGGGGCCCTCACCCTACGAGCAGTACTTC
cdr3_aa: CASSYAPQWTSGGPSPYEQYF